Listed below are T cell receptor beta chains from one sample, sequenced in a study of T-cell reconstitution after alpha-beta-depleted transplantation in children. From the PCR reads, TCRdb called clonotypes with MiXCR, one entry per CDR3 protein. The table includes hundreds of thousands of distinct CDR3 sequences, about a tenth detected once. Sequences were derived from PBMCs from the stem cell graft donor, sampled from the stem cell graft. These receptors all come from a human donor who donated a stem cell graft to a child with acute lymphoblastic leukemia. CDR3s include the opening cysteine and the closing phenylalanine or tryptophan. The D gene is left open where the match is weak. Expanded clones get a size class; other rows say once, few or many, or leave the size out.

>TRBJ1-5|TRBV4-2|TRBD1|many
CASSQVGQVGNQPQHF
TGTGCCAGCAGCCAAGTGGGACAGGTGGGCAATCAGCCCCAGCATTTT
>TRBJ1-4|TRBV7-9|-|few
CASSPRARITTNEKLFF
TGTGCCAGCAGCCCCCGGGCCAGAATTACAACTAATGAAAAACTGTTTTTT
>TRBJ1-1|TRBV10-2|TRBD1|-
CASSQNRGETFF
TGCGCCAGCAGCCAGAACAGGGGAGAAACTTTCTTT
>TRBJ2-7|TRBV27|-|many
CASSLFPQRAEQYF
TGTGCCAGCAGTTTATTCCCACAAAGAGCGGAGCAGTACTTC
>TRBJ1-1|TRBV6-5|-|-
CASSYSTYTEAFF
TGTGCCAGCAGTTACTCGACTTACACTGAAGCTTTCTTT
>TRBJ2-3|TRBV12-3/TRBV12-4|TRBD2|few
CASTPGLAGNTDTQYF
TGTGCCAGCACCCCGGGACTAGCGGGGAACACAGATACGCAGTATTTT
>TRBJ2-3|TRBV2|TRBD2|many
CASIGVSSGGTDTQYF
TGTGCCAGCATCGGAGTATCGAGCGGGGGGACAGATACGCAGTATTTT
>TRBJ2-7|TRBV19|TRBD1|-
CASSGQGDEQYF
TGTGCCAGTAGTGGACAGGGAGACGAGCAGTACTTC
>TRBJ2-2|TRBV15|TRBD2|many
CATSRVTGGSGELFF
TGTGCCACCAGCAGAGTCACGGGGGGAAGCGGGGAGCTGTTTTTT
>TRBJ1-2|TRBV10-3|-|-
CAISEGVQSYGYTF
TGTGCCATCAGTGAAGGTGTTCAGTCGTATGGCTACACCTTC
>TRBJ1-2|TRBV3-1|-|many
CASSQLKAVGGYTF
TGTGCCAGCAGCCAACTGAAGGCGGTGGGCGGCTACACCTTC
>TRBJ2-1|TRBV6-5|TRBD2|-
CASSYSASGGASSYNEQFF
TGTGCCAGCAGTTACTCCGCTAGCGGGGGGGCCAGTTCCTACAATGAGCAGTTCTTC
>TRBJ2-2|TRBV6-2/TRBV6-3|-|many
CASSYTRPQAPGLGELFF
TGTGCCAGCAGTTACACGCGGCCCCAAGCGCCGGGCCTCGGGGAGCTGTTTTTT
>TRBJ1-2|TRBV6-5|TRBD1|few
CASSYSRGQANYGYTF
TGTGCCAGCAGTTACTCCAGGGGGCAGGCTAACTATGGCTACACCTTC
>TRBJ1-4|TRBV6-2/TRBV6-3|-|few
CASRATNEKLFF
TGTGCCAGCCGAGCGACTAATGAAAAACTGTTTTTT
>TRBJ1-1|TRBV29-1|-|few
CSGTSGSNTEAFF
TGCAGCGGCACCAGCGGGTCAAACACTGAAGCTTTCTTT
>TRBJ2-5|TRBV12-3/TRBV12-4|TRBD1|once
CASSPGTDSRGQETQYF
TGTGCCAGCAGTCCCGGGACAGATTCTAGGGGACAAGAGACCCAGTACTTC
>TRBJ2-6|TRBV6-1|TRBD1|many
CASSRGQGIGANVLTF
TGTGCCAGCAGCAGGGGACAGGGGATTGGGGCCAACGTCCTGACTTTC
>TRBJ2-7|TRBV5-1|-|-
CASSGGPAGEQYF
TGCGCCAGCAGCGGGGGTCCCGCCGGCGAGCAGTACTTC
>TRBJ2-5|TRBV18|-|-
CASPPPSSETQYF
TGTGCCAGCCCACCTCCTAGCAGCGAGACCCAGTACTTC
>TRBJ1-2|TRBV19|-|few
CASTTGSGADTGYGYTF
TGTGCCAGTACAACCGGATCGGGAGCTGATACCGGTTATGGCTACACCTTC
>TRBJ2-1|TRBV5-1|TRBD2|many
CASSAKGYRGDEQFF
TGCGCCAGCAGCGCAAAAGGGTATCGGGGGGATGAGCAGTTCTTC
>TRBJ1-2|TRBV12-3/TRBV12-4|-|-
CASSPLRRGITPSYGYTF
TGTGCCAGCAGTCCACTGAGGAGGGGGATCACTCCCTCCTATGGCTACACCTTC
>TRBJ1-5|TRBV7-2|-|-
CASSLGVTRSNQPQHF
TGTGCCAGCAGCTTAGGGGTAACCCGTAGCAATCAGCCCCAGCATTTT
>TRBJ2-3|TRBV10-1|TRBD1|-
CASSELAGGRDTQYF
TGCGCCAGCAGTGAATTGGCAGGGGGCAGGGATACGCAGTATTTT
>TRBJ1-2|TRBV6-6|-|many
CASSYSPGTYGYTF
TGTGCCAGCAGTTACTCTCCAGGGACCTATGGCTACACCTTC
>TRBJ1-2|TRBV10-3|-|-
CATTIGDGYTF
TGTGCCACCACTATCGGGGATGGCTACACCTTC
>TRBJ2-1|TRBV2|-|many
CASVGGGPSYNEQFF
TGTGCCAGCGTTGGCGGGGGCCCCTCCTACAATGAGCAGTTCTTC
>TRBJ2-2|TRBV4-3|TRBD2|many
CASSPIHKAGETNTGELFF
TGCGCCAGCAGCCCTATACATAAGGCGGGGGAAACGAACACCGGGGAGCTGTTTTTT
>TRBJ2-1|TRBV15|TRBD2|few
CATSSPRGGFAYNEQFF
TGTGCCACCAGCAGCCCACGGGGGGGTTTCGCCTACAATGAGCAGTTCTTC